These 17 T cell receptor beta chains originate from one sample sequenced in a study of cytomegalovirus exposure and HLA in healthy donors. A multiplex PCR was run with 60 Vbeta primers and 13 Jbeta primers. Sequenced by immunoSEQ multiplex PCR; TCRdb stores in-frame clones only, minus some. The repertoire holds around 140,000 clones, 65% to 85% seen once, with about 1.5% in the top ten. Input material: PBMCs. The receptor set was obtained from a woman between 18 and 29 years old in good health and CMV-seronegative.

The rearrangement uses TRBV5-1 and TRBJ1-5; 7 bases agree with TRBD1. The CDR3 contains 15 residues. Germline-derived CDR1 and CDR2 are SGHRS and YFSETQ. The junction had 4 bases not matched to a gene; V was cut back by 0 bases and J by 4 bases. The CDR3 loop is CASSLAGDRNQPQHF. The CDR3 nucleotides are TGCGCCAGCAGCTTGGCCGGGGACAGAAATCAGCCCCAGCATTTT.

J is TRBJ1-1 and V is TRBV27; D not certain. CDR1 and CDR2 from the germline V gene are MNHEY and SMNVEV (reference sequence). The germline V and J ends were trimmed by 3 bases and 7 bases, with 12 bases remaining between them. CDR3 size: 13 residues. CDR3 in DNA: TGTGCCAGCAGTTTCCCAGGCGGGTTTGAAGCTTTCTTT. This codes for CASSFPGGFEAFF.

This clone has a handful of counts. The CDR3 spells CATSRGGGGYSGQQETQYF. The CDR3 DNA sequence: TGTGCCACCAGCAGAGGGGGGGGAGGATATAGCGGCCAACAAGAGACCCAGTACTTC. The J gene is TRBJ2-5, the V gene TRBV15; 7 bases align to TRBD2. The CDR3 contains 19 residues. Germline loops: CDR1 LNHNV, CDR2 YYDKDF (reference sequence). V gave up 1 base and J gave up 2 bases; unmatched junction bases: 16. The full variable domain, completed using reference TRBV15 and TRBJ2-5, is DAMVIQNPRYQVTQFGKPVTLSCSQTLNHNVMYWYQQKSSQAPKLLFHYYDKDFNNEADTPDNFQSRRPNTSFCFLDIRSPGLGDTAMYLCATSRGGGGYSGQQETQYFGPGTRLLVL.

This rearrangement joins TRBV15 to TRBJ2-2; the D gene is possibly TRBD2 (5 bases). The germline V and J ends were trimmed by 0 bases and 5 bases, with 13 bases remaining between them. The germline V gene has CDR1 LNHNV and CDR2 YYDKDF (reference sequence). There are 16 residues in the CDR3. For the CDR3, the DNA is TGTGCCACCAGCAGAGATTTCACAAGCGGAACCGGGGAGCTGTTTTTT. This gives the protein CATSRDFTSGTGELFF.

This sequence joins TRBV10-3 and TRBJ2-7; no clear D. The CDR3 runs 13 residues. Germline lookup yields CDR1 ENHRY and CDR2 SYGVKD. Trimming took off 10 bases at V and 4 bases at J, with 17 bases between the two ends. In DNA, the CDR3 is TGTGCCACCCTAGACGCCGAGAGGTACGAGCAGTACTTC. It yields the protein CATLDAERYEQYF.

The chain links TRBV19 to TRBJ2-7, with 12 bases that match TRBD2. This CDR3 spans 16 amino acids. V trimming: 3 bases; J trimming: 2 bases; junction bases outside the gene matches: 5. Germline lookup yields CDR1 LNHDA and CDR2 SQIVND (reference sequence). CDR3: CASSMNRTSGTYEQYF. The DNA of the CDR3 is TGTGCCAGTAGTATGAACAGGACTAGCGGGACCTACGAGCAGTACTTC.

The V and J genes are TRBV5-1 and TRBJ2-1, with TRBD2 as a possible D gene (5 bases). CDR3 size: 17 residues. Germline V CDR1 and CDR2: SGHRS, YFSETQ. V gave up 6 bases and J gave up 0 bases, with 19 bases separating them. CDR3 DNA: TGCGCCAGCACCTTCCGGTCGGGTACTAGCTCCTACAATGAGCAGTTCTTC. It is translated as CASTFRSGTSSYNEQFF. Full variable domain (outside the CDR3, taken from reference TRBV5-1 and TRBJ2-1): KAGVTQTPRYLIKTRGQQVTLSCSPISGHRSVSWYQQTPGQGLQFLFEYFSETQRNKGNFPGRFSGRQFSNSRSEMNVSTLELGDSALYLCASTFRSGTSSYNEQFFGPGTRLTVL.

The CDR3 DNA is TGTGCCAGCAGTGTAACAGGGAACACCGGGGAGCTGTTTTTT. It yields the protein CASSVTGNTGELFF. V and J are TRBV6-1 and TRBJ2-2; a weak D match, TRBD1 (5 bases). The CDR3 runs to 14 residues. V was trimmed by 4 bases and J by 1 base, leaving 7 bases between them. Germline CDR1 reads MNHNS; CDR2 reads SASEGT.

The CDR3: CASSQDSVSYEQYF. The CDR3 DNA follows: TGCGCCAGCAGCCAAGACTCCGTTTCCTACGAGCAGTACTTC. The chain couples TRBV4-1 to TRBJ2-7, with D unclear. V was trimmed by 0 bases and J by 1 base, leaving 7 bases between them. Germline V gene lookup returns CDR1 MGHRA and CDR2 YSYEKL. This CDR3 contains 14 residues.

The V call is TRBV30, the J call TRBJ1-1; TRBD1 matches 9 bases. V lost 0 bases, J lost 4 bases, and 6 bases stayed unmatched. Germline CDR1 reads GTSNPN; CDR2 reads SVGIG (reference sequence). CDR3 size: 15 residues. CDR3 protein: CAWSVSPDRGTEAFF. The CDR3 DNA follows: TGTGCCTGGAGTGTTTCCCCGGACAGGGGCACTGAAGCTTTCTTT.

The rearrangement joins TRBV5-1 to TRBJ2-7, with D possibly TRBD2 on 7 matching bases. The CDR3 spans 14 residues. V was cut by 2 bases and J by 3 bases, with 12 bases left in between. CDR1 is SGHRS and CDR2 is YFSETQ in the germline V gene. As DNA, the CDR3 is TGCGCCAGCAGCTTTGCGGGGGCGGGCTACGAGCAGTACTTC. Its protein is CASSFAGAGYEQYF.

The chain employs TRBV4-1 and TRBJ1-5; TRBD1 matches 7 bases. CDR1 and CDR2 from the germline V gene are MGHRA and YSYEKL. Trimming removed 3 bases from V and 7 bases from J; junction bases left unmatched: 12. The CDR3 has 16 amino acids. The CDR3 region has the DNA TGCGCCAGCAGCCAGGATGACAGGGTAATCTGGCAGCCCCAGCATTTT. Translated, it gives CASSQDDRVIWQPQHF.

The chain has TRBV14 and TRBJ2-1; weak D call: TRBD2 (5 bases). Germline V CDR1 and CDR2: SGHDN, FVKESK. V was cut by 1 base and J by 8 bases, with 15 bases left in between. This CDR3 has 15 amino acids. The CDR3 here is CASSQVRLTPDEQFF. As DNA, the CDR3 is TGTGCCAGCAGCCAAGTTCGACTAACTCCCGATGAGCAGTTCTTC.

CDR3 loop: CASSRTGGDEKLFF. The CDR3 nucleotides are TGTGCCAGCAGTCGGACAGGGGGGGATGAAAAACTGTTTTTT. The rearrangement links TRBV6-1 to TRBJ1-4, with 10 bases fitting TRBD1. CDR1 and CDR2 from the germline V gene are MNHNS and SASEGT. V trimming: 5 bases; J trimming: 6 bases; junction bases outside the gene matches: 3. This CDR3 is 14 amino acids long.

The V and J genes are TRBV4-1 and TRBJ2-5, with D unresolved. CDR3 length: 13 residues. The V end was cut by 1 base, the J end by 4 bases, with 7 bases between. Per germline, CDR1 MGHRA and CDR2 YSYEKL. The CDR3 protein is CASSQAGPETQYF. In nucleotides, the CDR3 is TGCGCCAGCAGCCAAGCTGGGCCAGAGACCCAGTACTTC.

The gene calls are TRBV7-2 and TRBJ2-7; 16 bases are shared with TRBD2. Germline V lookup: CDR1 SGHTA, CDR2 FQGNSA. V shed 5 bases and J 4 bases; nucleotides not matched to a gene: 2. This CDR3 has 15 residues. CDR3 loop: CASSPGLAGGYEQYF. The CDR3 DNA reads TGTGCCAGCAGCCCGGGACTAGCGGGAGGGTACGAGCAGTACTTC.

The chain recombines TRBV9 with TRBJ1-5, with D hard to call. In germline, CDR1 is SGDLS, CDR2 YYNGEE. The CDR3 has 13 residues. Trimming shortened V by 0 bases and J by 4 bases, and 5 bases separated the two germline ends. In DNA form, the CDR3 reads TGTGCCAGCAGCGTAGCCCCTAATCAGCCCCAGCATTTT. Translation: CASSVAPNQPQHF.